The present TCR beta chain was sequenced within a study of blood T cell repertoires in COVID-19. About the study: Both acute and convalescent COVID-19 samples were obtained from the United States, Italy and Spain. Sources were T cells, B-cell-depleted T cells, or PBMCs; the material itself was cDNA or gDNA.

Per germline, CDR1 SGHTA and CDR2 FQGNSA. V was clipped by 5 bases and J by 0 bases, with 11 bases between them. The CDR3 is 14 residues long. Authors' processing steps: Amplification of reference gene primers provided the estimated nucleated cell counts. Sequencing was performed with immunoSEQ multiplex PCR; in TCRdb, only in-frame clones are kept and a portion is missing. V and J calls plus clone size are reproduced from that table; the DNA served to infer D and trimming. Of tens of thousands of clones in the sample, roughly 80% were seen once. The sample taken for sequencing was peripheral blood. J is TRBJ2-7 and V is TRBV7-2; weak D call: TRBD1 (6 bases). The sequence came from a woman aged 60 to 75 with acute or convalescent COVID-19. In nucleotides, the CDR3 is TGTGCCAGCAGCAGCGGACAGAGCTCCTACGAGCAGTACTTC. Its translation: CASSSGQSSYEQYF.